A single sample is the source of the 17 T cell receptor beta chains below, sequenced in a study of cytomegalovirus exposure and HLA in healthy donors. Both 60 Vbeta primers and 13 Jbeta primers went into the PCR. The method was immunoSEQ multiplex PCR; TCRdb's version includes in-frame clones alone and lacks a portion of them. The sample includes 130,000 to 150,000 clones, about four fifths seen only once; the top ten take 4.5% to 6%. The sequenced material came from PBMCs. The receptor set was obtained from a man aged 25 to 40 in good health and CMV-seropositive.

V is TRBV19 and J is TRBJ1-2; 7 nucleotides agree with TRBD1. The CDR3 length is 17 residues. Trimming took 4 bases from V and 2 from J; bases not matched to a gene: 13. The germline CDR1 and CDR2 sequences are LNHDA and SQIVND (reference sequence). The CDR3: CASSTTHSGQANYGYTF. The CDR3 DNA sequence: TGTGCCAGTAGTACCACTCACTCCGGACAGGCGAACTATGGCTACACCTTC.

The chain employs TRBV7-6 and TRBJ2-2, with D unresolved. Germline lookup yields CDR1 SGHVS and CDR2 FNYEAQ. This CDR3 contains 13 residues. Trimming pared 5 bases from V and 4 bases from J, leaving 8 bases between. The CDR3 DNA is TGTGCCAGCAGCCCAGGAACCACCGGGGAGCTGTTTTTT. It is translated as CASSPGTTGELFF.

The chain carries TRBV5-6 and TRBJ1-3; D is unclear. Germline assignment: CDR1 SGHDT and CDR2 YYEEEE. Trimming took off 1 base at V and 2 bases at J, with 4 bases between the two ends. This CDR3 is built from 13 residues. The CDR3 region has the DNA TGTGCCAGCAGCTTGTGGCCTGGAAACACCATATATTTT. It is translated as CASSLWPGNTIYF.

The gene calls are TRBV25-1 and TRBJ2-1, with TRBD1 as a possible D gene (6 bases). Germline V gives CDR1 MGHDK, CDR2 SYGVNS. The CDR3 spans 15 residues. Trimming removed 0 bases from V and 4 bases from J, with 10 bases in between. The CDR3 reads CASSEYRGGYNEQFF. Here the CDR3 DNA reads TGTGCCAGCAGTGAATACAGGGGCGGGTACAATGAGCAGTTCTTC.

The genes are TRBV2 and TRBJ2-2; 10 bases are a match to TRBD2. This CDR3 comprises 16 residues. Germline V gene sequence: CDR1 SNHLY, CDR2 FYNNEI. Trimming removed 7 bases from V and 7 bases from J; junction bases left unmatched: 12. The CDR3 DNA reads TGTGCCAGCAAAAACACCCCTAGCGGGGGTGGCGGGGAGCTGTTTTTT. Its translation: CASKNTPSGGGGELFF.

J is TRBJ1-2 and V is TRBV9, with D maybe TRBD1 (5 bases). CDR1 SGDLS and CDR2 YYNGEE come from the germline V gene. The germline V and J ends were trimmed by 0 bases and 1 base, with 10 bases remaining between them. CDR3 length equals 15 residues. CDR3 region: CASSVGQGYNYGYTF. The CDR3, as DNA: TGTGCCAGCAGCGTAGGGCAGGGTTATAACTATGGCTACACCTTC.

To note about this clone: Since the CDR3 does not end with the conserved phenylalanine or tryptophan, this likely comes from a read error. Because the CDR3's place on the DNA is in doubt, the DNA is left out and the CDR3 is given as listed by TCRdb. The chain is built from TRBV27 and TRBJ1-1. The CDR3 is 10 residues long, counting both termini. Germline values: CDR1 MNHEY, CDR2 SMNVEV (reference sequence). This CDR3 reads CASTFETGSL.

This chain links TRBV5-1 with TRBJ2-1, with 15 bases identical to TRBD2. Germline-derived CDR1 and CDR2 are SGHRS and YFSETQ. The CDR3 covers 17 residues. V lost 1 base, J lost 4 bases, and 3 bases stayed unmatched. CDR3 amino acids: CASSLRTSGRDYNEQFF. The CDR3 DNA reads TGCGCCAGCAGCTTGCGGACTAGCGGGAGGGATTACAATGAGCAGTTCTTC.

This chain connects TRBV28 to TRBJ1-2, with D hard to call. Germline V gives CDR1 MDHEN, CDR2 SYDVKM. Trimming took off 2 bases at V and 4 bases at J, with 11 bases between the two ends. The CDR3 runs to 14 residues. CDR3 sequence (DNA): TGTGCCAGCAGTTTAGTATCCGGGTTCTATGGCTACACCTTC. This encodes CASSLVSGFYGYTF.

The rearrangement links TRBV27 to TRBJ1-4; weak D call: TRBD1 (5 bases). The CDR3 loop spans 17 amino acids. Germline V gene lookup returns CDR1 MNHEY and CDR2 SMNVEV (reference sequence). V lost 2 bases and J 2 bases, leaving 15 bases between the germline ends. CDR3 sequence reads: CASSLRAGMRTNEKLFF. Here the CDR3 DNA reads TGTGCCAGCAGTTTACGGGCAGGGATGAGGACTAATGAAAAACTGTTTTTT.

This rearrangement joins TRBV7-9 to TRBJ1-3; a weak D match, TRBD1 (6 bases). This CDR3 comprises 15 residues. V was cut by 5 bases and J by 0 bases, with 11 bases left in between. Germline V lookup: CDR1 SEHNR, CDR2 FQNEAQ (reference sequence). Written as DNA, the CDR3 is TGTGCCAGCAGCGCAACAGGGAACTCTGGAAACACCATATATTTT. Translated, it gives CASSATGNSGNTIYF.

CDR3 coding DNA: TGTGCCAGCAGTGAATCGGGGAAGATCACTGAAGCTTTCTTT. Protein: CASSESGKITEAFF. The V and J genes are TRBV6-4 and TRBJ1-1; D unclear. Germline V gene lookup returns CDR1 MRHNA and CDR2 SNTAGT. V lost 3 bases to trimming and J lost 4 bases, with 12 bases between them. The CDR3 runs 14 residues.

The chain uses TRBV25-1 and TRBJ2-1; perhaps TRBD1 as D (6 bases). The germline gives CDR1 MGHDK, CDR2 SYGVNS. Trimming shortened V by 2 bases and J by 7 bases, and 12 bases separated the two germline ends. There are 14 residues in the CDR3. CDR3 coding DNA: TGTGCCAGCAGTGAAGGGGGCGTCAGGAATGAGCAGTTCTTC. Encoded protein: CASSEGGVRNEQFF.

This rearrangement joins TRBV7-2 to TRBJ2-7; D unclear. The CDR3 loop spans 14 amino acids. Germline loops: CDR1 SGHTA, CDR2 FQGNSA. The ends were cut back, 0 bases at V and 4 bases at J, with 10 bases in the middle. The CDR3 nucleotides read TGTGCCAGCAGCTTAGCGCTTTTAGAGTACGAGCAGTACTTC. Translated, it gives CASSLALLEYEQYF.

This clone has only one observation. CDR3 residues: CASSLGQNYGYTF. Written as DNA, the CDR3 is TGCGCCAGCAGCTTAGGACAGAACTATGGCTACACCTTC. The chain couples TRBV5-1 to TRBJ1-2; possible D gene TRBD1, 6 bases. V dropped 2 bases and J dropped 2 bases, with 7 bases sitting between them. Germline-derived CDR1 and CDR2 are SGHRS and YFSETQ. CDR3 length equals 13 residues.

The chain combines TRBV9 with TRBJ1-4; D is possibly TRBD1 (6 bases). V lost 3 bases, J lost 4 bases, and 19 bases lay in between. Germline V gene data show CDR1 as SGDLS and CDR2 as YYNGEE. This CDR3 has 17 residues. The CDR3 loop is CASSARQVLGSNEKLFF. The CDR3 coding sequence is TGTGCCAGCAGCGCGAGACAGGTTTTAGGTAGTAATGAAAAACTGTTTTTT.

The rearrangement links TRBV7-2 to TRBJ1-1, with TRBD1 identical over 10 bases. The CDR3 has 15 residues. The junction had 7 bases not matched to a gene; V was cut back by 3 bases and J by 6 bases. Germline V gives CDR1 SGHTA, CDR2 FQGNSA. The CDR3 protein is CASSFRDRGQAEAFF. The CDR3 bases are TGTGCCAGCAGCTTCCGGGACAGGGGACAGGCTGAAGCTTTCTTT.